A single sample is the source of the 12 T cell receptor beta chains below, sequenced in a study of naive and memory T cell subsets. RNA was extracted from less than 3 ml of whole blood of healthy adults. Reverse transcription of blood and skin TCR RNA was primed at alpha and beta constant regions. Each CDR3 protein gets one entry after TCRdb re-called the 5' RACE reads with MiXCR. The table lists 25,000 to 30,000 distinct CDR3 sequences, approximately 22% of them singletons. The receptors derive from a female donor in good health.

The chain is built from TRBV7-6 and TRBJ2-7, with a possible D match to TRBD1 (6 bases). Trimming stripped 1 base from V and 9 bases from J, with 16 bases between. CDR1 and CDR2 (germline): SGHVS, FNYEAQ. The CDR3 spans 14 residues. The CDR3 sequence is CASSLVGGRGGQYF. The CDR3 nucleotides read TGTGCCAGCAGCTTAGTTGGGGGCCGTGGAGGGCAGTACTTC.

CDR3 DNA: TGTGCCAGCAGGCTTATGAGAGGCAATGAAAAACTGTTTTTT. Translation: CASRLMRGNEKLFF. V gene TRBV5-5 combines with J gene TRBJ1-4; D call uncertain. Deletions cut 5 bases from V and 5 bases from J, with 13 bases between. In germline, CDR1 is SGHKS, CDR2 YYEKEE (reference sequence). This CDR3 has 14 amino acids.

This clonotype was observed a handful of times. This chain uses TRBV20-1 with TRBJ1-1; 9 bases map to TRBD1. The CDR3 extends over 12 amino acids. Looked up from germline, CDR1 is DFQATT and CDR2 is SNEGSKA (reference sequence). The V segment lost 5 bases and the J segment 6 bases; nucleotides outside the gene matches: 4. The CDR3 reads CSAFTGGAEAFF. The DNA of the CDR3 is TGCAGTGCTTTTACAGGGGGCGCTGAAGCTTTCTTT.

This clonotype was observed a handful of times. V gene TRBV29-1 combines with J gene TRBJ2-7, with no clear D. V lost 4 bases and J 3 bases, leaving 10 bases between the germline ends. Germline V gene data show CDR1 as SQVTM and CDR2 as ANQGSEA. CDR3 size: 12 residues. In nucleotides, the CDR3 is TGCAGCGTTGGGGAAGGTATCTACGAGCAGTACTTC. It codes for CSVGEGIYEQYF.

Many counts were recorded for this clonotype. The rearrangement links TRBV11-2 to TRBJ2-5; D ambiguous. CDR1 and CDR2 (germline): SGHAT, FQNNGV. CDR3 length: 14 amino acids. Trimming stripped 4 bases from V and 1 base from J, with 10 bases between. The CDR3 is CASSSGPIQETQYF. The CDR3 coding sequence is TGTGCCAGCAGCTCAGGACCGATCCAAGAGACCCAGTACTTC.

This clonotype ranks as medium-sized. The rearrangement uses TRBV5-5 and TRBJ2-5, with D unclear. V dropped 0 bases and J dropped 5 bases, with 8 bases sitting between them. This CDR3 spans 13 amino acids. From germline, CDR1 is SGHKS and CDR2 YYEKEE (reference sequence). The CDR3 here is CASSLAETETQYF. CDR3 coding DNA: TGTGCCAGCAGCTTGGCAGAGACGGAGACCCAGTACTTC. The full variable domain, rest sourced from reference TRBV5-5 and TRBJ2-5, is DAGVTQSPTHLIKTRGQQVTLRCSPISGHKSVSWYQQVLGQGPQFIFQYYEKEERGRGNFPDRFSARQFPNYSSELNVNALLLGDSALYLCASSLAETETQYFGPGTRLLVL.

Many counts were recorded for this clonotype. The rearrangement joins TRBV28 to TRBJ1-5; D call uncertain. Germline CDR1 is MDHEN and CDR2 is SYDVKM. The CDR3 is 13 residues long. V lost 6 bases and J lost 4, with 10 bases in between. The CDR3 sequence: CASSPRLNQPQHF. The CDR3 coding sequence is TGTGCCAGCAGCCCCCGCCTGAATCAGCCCCAGCATTTT.

This rearrangement joins TRBV6-5 to TRBJ2-1; D unclear. Trimming shortened V by 7 bases and J by 0 bases, and 13 bases separated the two germline ends. The CDR3 is 15 amino acids. Per germline, CDR1 MNHEY and CDR2 SVGAGI. In DNA form, the CDR3 reads TGTGCCAGCACCCAGTCCATGGGCTCCTACAATGAGCAGTTCTTC. It translates to CASTQSMGSYNEQFF.

The sample holds many counts of this clonotype. J is TRBJ2-3 and V is TRBV29-1, with 16 bases matching TRBD2. The V and J ends lost 4 bases and 0 bases, in that order; junction bases with no gene match: 4. Germline-derived CDR1 and CDR2 are SQVTM and ANQGSEA. CDR3 length: 17 amino acids. The CDR3 region is CSVGGLAGGVSTDTQYF. The CDR3 nucleotides are TGCAGCGTTGGGGGACTAGCGGGGGGGGTGAGCACAGATACGCAGTATTTT.

This rearrangement joins TRBV20-1 to TRBJ1-4; D remains unclear. The CDR3 contains 14 residues. The germline gives CDR1 DFQATT, CDR2 SNEGSKA (reference sequence). V dropped 6 bases and J dropped 4 bases, with 15 bases sitting between them. The CDR3 loop reads CSATSGALNEKLFF. The CDR3, as DNA: TGCAGTGCGACTTCGGGCGCACTTAATGAAAAACTGTTTTTT.

This clonotype was counted a few times. Sequence at one end of the junction differs from germline and may be a read error. This chain joins TRBV29-1 and TRBJ2-3, with a weak D call TRBD2 (7 bases). From germline, CDR1 is SQVTM and CDR2 ANQGSEA. The length of the CDR3 is 15 residues. The CDR3 reads CSVEGGGAKTDTQYF. The CDR3 DNA reads as TGCAGCGTCGAAGGAGGGGGGGCCAAAACAGATACGCAGTATTTT.

CDR3 sequence reads: CSAKWSTSTDTQYF. The CDR3 DNA follows: TGCAGTGCTAAATGGTCGACGAGCACAGATACGCAGTATTTT. The chain links TRBV20-1 to TRBJ2-3; D is ambiguous. Germline V gene data show CDR1 as DFQATT and CDR2 as SNEGSKA (reference sequence). V was shortened by 4 bases and J by 0 bases, with 11 bases between the two germline ends. The CDR3 length is 14 residues.